The 20 T cell receptor beta chains presented below share a single source sample, sequenced in a study of T cell changes during pregnancy in multiple sclerosis. Sequencing used immunoSEQ multiplex PCR; TCRdb keeps in-frame clones, though not all of them. The sample yields around 42,000 clones, about 90% seen once. This specimen consisted of CD4+ T cells from peripheral blood mononuclear cells, obtained before pregnancy. The receptors originated from a female donor with multiple sclerosis, enrolled in a pregnancy study.

This chain links TRBV7-2 with TRBJ2-3, with D perhaps TRBD1 (5 bases). Trimming took 3 bases from V and 3 from J, leaving 13 bases between them. Germline loops: CDR1 SGHTA, CDR2 FQGNSA. The CDR3 length is 15 residues. CDR3 sequence: CASSLGRVETDTQYF. CDR3 DNA sequence: TGTGCCAGCAGCTTGGGCAGGGTGGAGACAGATACGCAGTATTTT. Complete variable domain (other parts from reference TRBV7-2 and TRBJ2-3): GAGVSQSPSNKVTEKGKDVELRCDPISGHTALYWYRQSLGQGLEFLIYFQGNSAPDKSGLPSDRFSAERTGGSVSTLTIQRTQQEDSAVYLCASSLGRVETDTQYFGPGTRLTVL.

The chain links TRBV18 to TRBJ1-3; D is unclear. V lost 3 bases and J 0 bases, leaving 9 bases between the germline ends. CDR1 is KGHSH, CDR2 LQKENI, per germline. This CDR3 is 15 amino acids long. The CDR3 bases are TGTGCCAGCTCACCTTTCAAGAGCTCTGGAAACACCATATATTTT. Protein: CASSPFKSSGNTIYF.

The V and J genes are TRBV28 and TRBJ1-5; no reliable D call. Trimming pared 6 bases from V and 7 bases from J, leaving 19 bases between. The germline CDR1 and CDR2 sequences are MDHEN and SYDVKM. The CDR3 length is 15 residues. The CDR3 region is CASRILSGFGQPQHF. CDR3 coding DNA: TGTGCCAGCAGAATTCTTTCGGGATTTGGGCAGCCCCAGCATTTT.

The chain uses TRBV4-2 and TRBJ1-1, with D tentatively TRBD1 (6 bases). This CDR3 spans 17 amino acids. Germline V gene sequence: CDR1 LGHNA, CDR2 YNFKEQ. Trimming took 2 bases from V and 4 from J, leaving 20 bases between them. The CDR3 region is CASSQSLGEGGGTEAFF. The CDR3 DNA sequence: TGTGCCAGCAGCCAATCCCTGGGGGAAGGGGGGGGCACTGAAGCTTTCTTT.

J is TRBJ2-3 and V is TRBV4-2, with 10 bases that match TRBD2. Per germline, CDR1 LGHNA and CDR2 YNFKEQ. Losses at the gene ends were 1 base for V and 2 bases for J; bases not matched to a gene: 3. The CDR3 consists of 16 residues. CDR3 in amino acids: CASSQVLAGATDTQYF. The CDR3 DNA reads as TGTGCCAGCAGCCAAGTGCTAGCGGGGGCCACAGATACGCAGTATTTT.

A single count supports this clone. The V gene is TRBV2, the J gene TRBJ1-5, with 8 bases aligning to TRBD1. Germline CDR1 SNHLY, CDR2 FYNNEI. After removal of 4 bases from V and 0 bases from J, the junction contained 5 bases not matched to a gene. CDR3 length: 16 amino acids. CDR3 region: CASSAPTGVSNQPQHF. The CDR3 DNA reads as TGTGCCAGCAGTGCTCCGACAGGGGTTAGCAATCAGCCCCAGCATTTT.

Written as DNA, the CDR3 is TGTGCCAGCAGCGAAGGGTCAGGGCGCTCGGATGGCTACACCTTC. It yields the protein CASSEGSGRSDGYTF. This chain connects TRBV7-2 to TRBJ1-2; possible D gene TRBD1, 5 bases. The V gene's germline CDR1 is SGHTA and CDR2 FQGNSA. Trimming pared 5 bases from V and 6 bases from J, leaving 19 bases between. The CDR3 extends over 15 amino acids.

The V and J genes are TRBV7-2 and TRBJ2-7; 9 nucleotides agree with TRBD1. The CDR3 runs 15 residues. The V gene's germline CDR1 is SGHTA and CDR2 FQGNSA. V lost 5 bases to trimming and J lost 1 base; unmatched junction nucleotides: 6. CDR3 DNA: TGTGCCAGCAGCGCGGACAGGGGAGAGTCCTACGAGCAGTACTTC. Amino acids: CASSADRGESYEQYF.

The chain carries TRBV9 and TRBJ2-7, with 7 bases fitting TRBD2. CDR3 length: 15 residues. The V and J ends lost 2 bases and 5 bases, in that order; junction bases with no gene match: 10. In germline, CDR1 is SGDLS, CDR2 YYNGEE. CDR3 in DNA: TGTGCCAGCAGCGTGGGGGGGGTTCGGAGCAACGAGCAGTACTTC. Translating it yields CASSVGGVRSNEQYF.

This rearrangement joins TRBV7-6 to TRBJ2-1; 9 bases match TRBD2. J was trimmed by 9 bases and V by 1 base; bases with no gene match: 10. Germline CDR1 is SGHVS and CDR2 is FNYEAQ. This CDR3 spans 16 amino acids. CDR3 DNA sequence: TGTGCCAGCAGCTTAGTAGGGACTAGCTCCGGCGGTGAGCAGTTCTTC. Its translation: CASSLVGTSSGGEQFF.

This sequence joins TRBV5-5 and TRBJ1-2; weak D call: TRBD1 (5 bases). Germline V CDR1 and CDR2: SGHKS, YYEKEE (reference sequence). This CDR3 contains 14 residues. V gave up 2 bases and J gave up 4 bases, with 12 bases separating them. CDR3 nucleotide sequence: TGTGCCAGCAGCTTAGAGACAGAATCCTATGGCTACACCTTC. This encodes CASSLETESYGYTF.

The sample holds one count of this clone. This sequence joins TRBV29-1 and TRBJ1-2; no definite D call. The length of the CDR3 is 12 residues. CDR1 and CDR2 (germline): SQVTM, ANQGSEA. Trimming removed 0 bases from V and 2 bases from J, with 4 bases in between. The CDR3 region has the DNA TGCAGCGTTGAAGACAGAAACTATGGCTACACCTTC. As protein: CSVEDRNYGYTF.

The chain employs TRBV2 and TRBJ1-3; possible D gene TRBD1, 5 bases. The ends were cut back, 8 bases at V and 4 bases at J, with 15 bases in the middle. The CDR3 has 14 residues. CDR1 is SNHLY, CDR2 FYNNEI, per germline. Written as DNA, the CDR3 is TGTGCCAGCTTGAAAGAGTCAGGGGGAAACACCATATATTTT. This encodes CASLKESGGNTIYF.

The rearrangement joins TRBV10-3 to TRBJ2-1; maybe TRBD2 (6 bases). CDR1 and CDR2 from the germline V gene are ENHRY and SYGVKD. Deletions cut 0 bases from V and 6 bases from J, with 15 bases between. CDR3 length equals 16 residues. In DNA form, the CDR3 reads TGTGCCATCAGTGAGTCGAGAGGGAGGAGAAGCAATGAGCAGTTCTTC. Encoded protein: CAISESRGRRSNEQFF.

The chain combines TRBV7-3 with TRBJ2-7, with a tentative D call TRBD1 (6 bases). V lost 4 bases, J lost 10 bases, and 11 bases lay in between. This CDR3 contains 11 residues. CDR1 and CDR2 from the germline V gene are SGHTA and FQGTGA. In nucleotides, the CDR3 is TGTGCCAGCAGCTCGGCGGACAGACAGTACTTC. Translated: CASSSADRQYF.

The J gene is TRBJ1-2, the V gene TRBV10-3; no definite D call. There are 13 residues in the CDR3. Trimming removed 6 bases from V and 5 bases from J, with 13 bases in between. Germline assignment: CDR1 ENHRY and CDR2 SYGVKD. CDR3 DNA sequence: TGTGCCATCAGCGAATCGGGGTTATATGGCTACACCTTC. Encoded protein: CAISESGLYGYTF.

The chain has TRBV6-5 and TRBJ1-1; possibly TRBD1 for D (6 bases). Deletions cut 7 bases from V and 8 bases from J, with 11 bases between. Germline lookup yields CDR1 MNHEY and CDR2 SVGAGI. There are 11 residues in the CDR3. The CDR3 protein is CASMYGQEAFF. As DNA, the CDR3 is TGTGCCAGCATGTACGGACAGGAAGCTTTCTTT.

The rearrangement links TRBV19 to TRBJ1-4, with 7 bases that match TRBD1. V was clipped by 5 bases and J by 4 bases; unmatched bases: 4. CDR1 and CDR2 (germline): LNHDA, SQIVND (reference sequence). The CDR3 totals 14 residues. The CDR3 protein is CASSRQGNNEKLFF. The CDR3 DNA sequence: TGTGCCAGTAGTCGACAGGGTAATAATGAAAAACTGTTTTTT.

The J gene is TRBJ1-1, the V gene TRBV27; D is ambiguous. V was clipped by 5 bases and J by 12 bases, with 19 bases between them. Germline assignment: CDR1 MNHEY and CDR2 SMNVEV (reference sequence). The CDR3 covers 13 residues. The DNA for the CDR3 is TGTGCCAGCAGTGACCTCGAGGCACGCGGGCCTTTCTTT. This encodes CASSDLEARGPFF.

The chain has TRBV6-1 and TRBJ1-1; no reliable D call. V lost 7 bases, J lost 6 bases, and 15 bases lay in between. This CDR3 comprises 13 residues. Germline V lookup: CDR1 MNHNS, CDR2 SASEGT. The CDR3 spells CASKWGGGAEAFF. CDR3 nucleotide sequence: TGTGCCAGCAAATGGGGTGGAGGAGCTGAAGCTTTCTTT.